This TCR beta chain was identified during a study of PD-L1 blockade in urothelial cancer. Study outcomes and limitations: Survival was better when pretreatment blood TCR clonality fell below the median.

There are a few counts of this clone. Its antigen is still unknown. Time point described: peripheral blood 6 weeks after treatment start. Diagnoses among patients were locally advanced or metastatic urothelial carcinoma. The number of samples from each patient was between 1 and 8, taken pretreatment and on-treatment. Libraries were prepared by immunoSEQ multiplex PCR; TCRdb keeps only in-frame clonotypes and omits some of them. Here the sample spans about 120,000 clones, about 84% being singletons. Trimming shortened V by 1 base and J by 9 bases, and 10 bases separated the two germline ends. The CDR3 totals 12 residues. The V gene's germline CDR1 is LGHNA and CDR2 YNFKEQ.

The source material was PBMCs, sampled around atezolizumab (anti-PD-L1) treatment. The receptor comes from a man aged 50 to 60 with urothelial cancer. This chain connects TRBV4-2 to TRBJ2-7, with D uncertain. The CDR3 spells CASSQGSAGQYF. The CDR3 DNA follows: TGTGCCAGCAGCCAAGGGTCCGCCGGGCAGTACTTC.